This T cell receptor beta chain was captured by sequencing in a study of OX40 agonist ivuxolimab in advanced cancers. If patients had autoimmune disease history or systemic immunosuppression, they were excluded. Sequenced by immunoSEQ multiplex PCR; TCRdb stores in-frame clones only, minus some. The table has under 90,000 clones, 70% to 90% seen once. CDR1 and CDR2 from the germline V gene are LGHNT and FRNRAP. V trimming: 2 bases; J trimming: 5 bases; junction bases outside the gene matches: 3. The CDR3 runs 15 residues. The TCR sequence derives from an adult with an advanced solid tumor such as melanoma, head and neck, liver or kidney cancer. V and J are TRBV12-5 and TRBJ2-1, with 10 bases lining up with TRBD2. The specimen was CD4+ or CD8+ T cells sorted from blood, collected in a trial of the OX40 agonist ivuxolimab. The CDR3 loop is CASGLTSGINNEQFF. In DNA form, the CDR3 reads TGTGCTAGTGGTTTGACTAGCGGGATTAACAATGAGCAGTTCTTC.